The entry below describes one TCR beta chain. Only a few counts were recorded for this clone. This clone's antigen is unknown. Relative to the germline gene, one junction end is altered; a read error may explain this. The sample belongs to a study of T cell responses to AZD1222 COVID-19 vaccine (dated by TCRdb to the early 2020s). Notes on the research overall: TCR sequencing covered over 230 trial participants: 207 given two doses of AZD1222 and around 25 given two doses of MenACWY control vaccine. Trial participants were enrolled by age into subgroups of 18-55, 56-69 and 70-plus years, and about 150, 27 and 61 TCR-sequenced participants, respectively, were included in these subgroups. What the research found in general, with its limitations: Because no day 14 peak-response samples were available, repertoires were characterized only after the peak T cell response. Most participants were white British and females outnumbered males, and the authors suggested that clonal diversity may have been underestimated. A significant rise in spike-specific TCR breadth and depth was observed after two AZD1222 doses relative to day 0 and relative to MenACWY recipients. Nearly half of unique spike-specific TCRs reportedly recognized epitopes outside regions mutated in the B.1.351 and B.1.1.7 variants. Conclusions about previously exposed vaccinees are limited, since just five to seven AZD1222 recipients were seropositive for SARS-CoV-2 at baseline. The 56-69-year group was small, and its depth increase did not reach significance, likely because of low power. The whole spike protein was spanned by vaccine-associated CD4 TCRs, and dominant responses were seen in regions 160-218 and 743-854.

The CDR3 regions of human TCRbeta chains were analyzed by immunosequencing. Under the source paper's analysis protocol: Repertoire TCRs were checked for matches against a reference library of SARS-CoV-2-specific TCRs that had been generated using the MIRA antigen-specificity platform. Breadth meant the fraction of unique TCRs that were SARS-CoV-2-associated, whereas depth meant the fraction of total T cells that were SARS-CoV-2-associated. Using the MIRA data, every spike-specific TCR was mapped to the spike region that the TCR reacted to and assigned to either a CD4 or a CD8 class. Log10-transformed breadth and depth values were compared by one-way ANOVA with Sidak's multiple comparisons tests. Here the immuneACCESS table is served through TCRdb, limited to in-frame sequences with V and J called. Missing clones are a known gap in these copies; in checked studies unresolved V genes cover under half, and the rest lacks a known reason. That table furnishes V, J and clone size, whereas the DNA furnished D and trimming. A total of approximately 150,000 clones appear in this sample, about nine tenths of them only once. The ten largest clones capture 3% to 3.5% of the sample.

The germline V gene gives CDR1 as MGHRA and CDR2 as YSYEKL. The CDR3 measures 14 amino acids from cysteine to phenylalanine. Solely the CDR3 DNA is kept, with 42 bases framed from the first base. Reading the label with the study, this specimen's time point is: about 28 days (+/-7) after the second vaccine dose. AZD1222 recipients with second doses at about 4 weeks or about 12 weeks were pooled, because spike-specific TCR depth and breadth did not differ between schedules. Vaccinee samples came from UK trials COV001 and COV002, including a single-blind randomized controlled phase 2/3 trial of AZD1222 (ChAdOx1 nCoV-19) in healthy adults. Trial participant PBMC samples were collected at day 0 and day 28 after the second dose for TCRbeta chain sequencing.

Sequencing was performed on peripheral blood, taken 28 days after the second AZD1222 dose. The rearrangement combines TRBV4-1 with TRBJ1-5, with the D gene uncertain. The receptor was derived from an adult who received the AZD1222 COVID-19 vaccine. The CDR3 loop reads CASSQAGESQPQHF. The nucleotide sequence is TGCGCCAGCAGTCAAGCCGGGGAGTCTCAGCCCCAGCATTTT.